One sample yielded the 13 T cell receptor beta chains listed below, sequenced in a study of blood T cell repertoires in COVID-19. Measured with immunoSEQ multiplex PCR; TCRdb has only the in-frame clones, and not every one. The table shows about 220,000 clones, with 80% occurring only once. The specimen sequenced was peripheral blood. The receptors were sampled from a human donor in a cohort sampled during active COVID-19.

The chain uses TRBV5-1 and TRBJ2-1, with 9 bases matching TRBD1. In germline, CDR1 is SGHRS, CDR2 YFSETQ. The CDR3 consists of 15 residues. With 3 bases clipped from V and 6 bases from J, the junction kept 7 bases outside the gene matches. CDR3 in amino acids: CASSYSGTGSNEQFF. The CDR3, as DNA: TGCGCCAGCAGCTATTCTGGGACAGGGAGCAATGAGCAGTTCTTC.

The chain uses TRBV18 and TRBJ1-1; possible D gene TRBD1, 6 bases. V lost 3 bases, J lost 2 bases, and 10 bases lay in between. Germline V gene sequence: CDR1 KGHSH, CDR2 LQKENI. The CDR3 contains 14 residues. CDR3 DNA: TGTGCCAGCTCACCCGGGACACCCAACACTGAAGCTTTCTTT. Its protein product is CASSPGTPNTEAFF.

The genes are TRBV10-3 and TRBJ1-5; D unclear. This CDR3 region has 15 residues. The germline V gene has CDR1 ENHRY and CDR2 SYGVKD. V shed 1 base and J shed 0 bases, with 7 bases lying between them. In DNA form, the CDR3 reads TGTGCCATCAGTGAGTTGCACGGTAGCAATCAGCCCCAGCATTTT. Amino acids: CAISELHGSNQPQHF.

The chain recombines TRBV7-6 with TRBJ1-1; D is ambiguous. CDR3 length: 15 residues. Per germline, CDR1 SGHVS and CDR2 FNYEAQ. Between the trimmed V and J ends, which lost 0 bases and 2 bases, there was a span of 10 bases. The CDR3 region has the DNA TGTGCCAGCAGCTTAGCGTTAGAATTAAACACTGAAGCTTTCTTT. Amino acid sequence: CASSLALELNTEAFF. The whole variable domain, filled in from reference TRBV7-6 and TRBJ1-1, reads GAGVSQSPRYKVTKRGQDVALRCDPISGHVSLYWYRQALGQGPEFLTYFNYEAQQDKSGLPNDRFSAERPEGSISTLTIQRTEQRDSAMYRCASSLALELNTEAFFGQGTRLTVV.

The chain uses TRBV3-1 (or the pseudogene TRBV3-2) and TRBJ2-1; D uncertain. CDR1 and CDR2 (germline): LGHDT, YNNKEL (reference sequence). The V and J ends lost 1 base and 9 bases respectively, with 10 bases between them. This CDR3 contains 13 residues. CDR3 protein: CASSQGSGGEQFF. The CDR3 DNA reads TGTGCCAGCAGCCAAGGATCTGGCGGTGAGCAGTTCTTC.

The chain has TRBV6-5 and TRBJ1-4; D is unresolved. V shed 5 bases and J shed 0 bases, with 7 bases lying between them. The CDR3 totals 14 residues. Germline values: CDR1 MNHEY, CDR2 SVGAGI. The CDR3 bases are TGTGCCAGCAGTCCAGAGGCAACTAATGAAAAACTGTTTTTT. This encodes CASSPEATNEKLFF.

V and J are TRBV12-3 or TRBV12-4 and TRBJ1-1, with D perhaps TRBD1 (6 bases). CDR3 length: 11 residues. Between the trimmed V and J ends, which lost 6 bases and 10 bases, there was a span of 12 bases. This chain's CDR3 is CASRSSGAAFF. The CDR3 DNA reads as TGTGCCAGCAGGTCATCAGGGGCAGCTTTCTTT.

The CDR3 here is CASSLVPRYEQYF. DNA for the CDR3: TGCGCCAGCAGCTTGGTTCCCCGGTACGAGCAGTACTTC. The genes are TRBV5-1 and TRBJ2-7; unclear D gene. V was clipped by 0 bases and J by 4 bases, with 8 bases between them. In germline, CDR1 is SGHRS, CDR2 YFSETQ. The CDR3 runs 13 residues.

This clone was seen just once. Here the CDR3 reads CASSSAGGAYNEQFF. DNA for the CDR3: TGTGCCAGCAGTTCCGCCGGGGGGGCCTACAATGAGCAGTTCTTC. The V gene is TRBV2, the J gene TRBJ2-1; 8 positions agree with TRBD2. J gave up 2 bases and V 5 bases, and 5 bases lay outside the gene matches. CDR1 and CDR2 (germline): SNHLY, FYNNEI. The CDR3 totals 15 residues.

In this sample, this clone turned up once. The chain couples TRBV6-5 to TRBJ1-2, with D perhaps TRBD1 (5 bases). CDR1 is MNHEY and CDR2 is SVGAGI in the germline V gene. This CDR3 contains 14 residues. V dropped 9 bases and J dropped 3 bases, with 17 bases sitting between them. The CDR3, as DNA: TGTGCCAGTGCATCTCCAGACAGATACTATGGCTACACCTTC. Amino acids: CASASPDRYYGYTF.

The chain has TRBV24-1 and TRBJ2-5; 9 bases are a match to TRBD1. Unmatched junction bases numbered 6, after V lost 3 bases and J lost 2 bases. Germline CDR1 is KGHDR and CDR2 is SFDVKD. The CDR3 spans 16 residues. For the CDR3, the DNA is TGTGCCACCAGTGATGGCGACAGGGGGGGACAAGAGACCCAGTACTTC. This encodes CATSDGDRGGQETQYF.

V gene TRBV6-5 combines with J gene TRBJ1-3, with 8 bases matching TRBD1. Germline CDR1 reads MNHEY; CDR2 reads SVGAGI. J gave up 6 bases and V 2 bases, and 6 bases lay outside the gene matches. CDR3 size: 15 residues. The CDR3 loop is CASSYGQGGVNTIYF. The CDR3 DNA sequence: TGTGCCAGCAGTTACGGACAGGGAGGAGTAAACACCATATATTTT.

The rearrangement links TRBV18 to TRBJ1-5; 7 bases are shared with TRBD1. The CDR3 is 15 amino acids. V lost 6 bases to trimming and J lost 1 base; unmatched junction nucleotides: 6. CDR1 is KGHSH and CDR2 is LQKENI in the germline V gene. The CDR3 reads CASSVLQGSNQPQHF. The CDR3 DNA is TGTGCCAGCTCCGTTTTACAGGGGAGCAATCAGCCCCAGCATTTT.